One T cell receptor beta chain is described in this entry. Its antigen is currently unknown. Looked up from germline, CDR1 is SEHNR and CDR2 is FQNEAQ (reference sequence). V lost 4 bases and J lost 5; bases outside the gene matches: 11. This CDR3 contains 17 residues. The data were obtained in a study of T cell responses to AZD1222 COVID-19 vaccine. Whole-study results and caveats: No repertoire was sampled before or during the peak T cell response, only after it. Baseline antibody screening turned up just a handful of seropositive AZD1222 recipients. It should be noted that donors were predominantly white British and more often female, and clonal diversity was possibly underestimated. Regions left unmutated in variants are reportedly the target of nearly half of spike-specific TCRs.

The repertoire was sequenced with immunoSEQ multiplex PCR; TCRdb's copy has only in-frame clones and lacks some. The table includes over 120,000 clones, roughly 88% detected once. The chain uses TRBV7-9 and TRBJ2-5; 12 bases align to TRBD2. The source is an adult in good health. The sample in question was peripheral blood, obtained on day 0 of AZD1222 vaccination. CDR3 amino acids: CASSSPGLAGKRETQYF. The CDR3 DNA sequence: TGTGCCAGCAGCTCCCCCGGACTAGCGGGGAAGCGGGAGACCCAGTACTTC.